This TCR beta chain was retrieved from a study of T-cell reconstitution after alpha-beta-depleted transplantation in children. A library of TCRbeta sequences, prepared with unique molecular identifiers, was generated. TCRdb ran MiXCR on the PCR reads and lists one entry per CDR3 protein. The sample shows under 450,000 distinct CDR3 sequences, 13% of them seen only once. The sample here was PBMCs, taken from the stem cell graft. The clonotype was recovered from a human donor who donated a stem cell graft to a child with Fanconi anemia.

Here the CDR3 reads CASSLESPKNTEAFF. Here the CDR3 DNA reads TGTGCCAGCAGCTTAGAATCCCCGAAGAACACTGAAGCTTTCTTT. The J gene is TRBJ1-1, the V gene TRBV7-9; D is unclear. The V gene lost 1 base and the J gene lost 1 base, with 10 bases spanning the gap. The CDR3 is 15 amino acids. Germline CDR1 SEHNR, CDR2 FQNEAQ (reference sequence).